The rows below give T cell receptor beta chains drawn from one sample of a study of ipilimumab plus nivolumab after autologous stem cell transplantation. Profiled with immunoSEQ multiplex PCR; TCRdb holds only in-frame clones, not every one. The sample yields roughly 25,000 clones, just over 85% seen once. The sequenced sample was PBMCs, obtained in a trial of ipilimumab plus nivolumab as post-transplant consolidation. The receptor set was obtained from a male donor with diffuse large B-cell lymphoma. Each CDR3 is given with its conserved first and last residue. A D gene is named only where the DNA matches it firmly. Clone sizes are given selectively: once, few, many, or a class where the clone is expanded.

j_call: TRBJ2-5; d_call: -; v_call: TRBV14; clone_size: -; cdr3_aa: CASSQFTGIAETQYF; cdr3_nt: TGTGCCAGCAGCCAGTTCACAGGGATAGCGGAGACCCAGTACTTC
j_call: TRBJ1-1; d_call: -; v_call: TRBV9; clone_size: once; cdr3_aa: CASSVSPNTEAFF; cdr3_nt: TGTGCCAGCAGCGTTAGTCCGAACACTGAAGCTTTCTTT
j_call: TRBJ2-1; d_call: -; v_call: TRBV11-2; clone_size: -; cdr3_aa: CASSSTIEQFF; cdr3_nt: TGTGCCAGCAGCTCTACGATTGAGCAGTTCTTC
j_call: TRBJ2-1; d_call: -; v_call: TRBV2; clone_size: -; cdr3_aa: CASNGDLRNEQFF; cdr3_nt: TGTGCCAGCAATGGGGATCTGAGGAATGAGCAGTTCTTC
j_call: TRBJ1-2; d_call: TRBD1; v_call: TRBV18; clone_size: -; cdr3_aa: CASSPRDRGYGYTF; cdr3_nt: TGTGCCAGCTCACCACGAGACAGGGGTTATGGCTACACCTTC
j_call: TRBJ2-3; d_call: TRBD1; v_call: TRBV25-1; clone_size: -; cdr3_aa: CASSRTGGYGTDTQYF; cdr3_nt: TGTGCCAGCAGCCGGACAGGGGGATATGGCACAGATACGCAGTATTTT
j_call: TRBJ1-1; d_call: TRBD1; v_call: TRBV6-1; clone_size: -; cdr3_aa: CASGRQGATEAFF; cdr3_nt: TGTGCCAGCGGACGACAGGGCGCCACTGAAGCTTTCTTT
j_call: TRBJ2-3; d_call: TRBD1; v_call: TRBV7-6; clone_size: -; cdr3_aa: CASSLRPIGTGDAQYF; cdr3_nt: TGTGCCAGCAGCTTAAGACCCATCGGGACAGGGGATGCGCAGTATTTT
j_call: TRBJ2-5; d_call: TRBD2; v_call: TRBV11-2; clone_size: -; cdr3_aa: CASSIGTSGGQGTQYF; cdr3_nt: TGTGCCAGCAGCATAGGGACTAGCGGGGGCCAGGGGACCCAGTACTTC
j_call: TRBJ2-3; d_call: TRBD2; v_call: TRBV7-3; clone_size: -; cdr3_aa: CASSGLAGGADTQYF; cdr3_nt: TGTGCCAGCAGCGGACTAGCGGGGGGTGCAGATACGCAGTATTTT
j_call: TRBJ2-7; d_call: TRBD2; v_call: TRBV6-5; clone_size: -; cdr3_aa: CASSPGRGFSYEQYF; cdr3_nt: TGTGCCAGCAGCCCCGGGAGGGGGTTCTCCTACGAGCAGTACTTC
j_call: TRBJ2-5; d_call: -; v_call: TRBV30; clone_size: -; cdr3_aa: CAWRSSEETQYF; cdr3_nt: TGTGCCTGGAGGTCGAGTGAAGAGACCCAGTACTTC